This T cell receptor (beta chain) came from a study of T cell changes during pregnancy in multiple sclerosis. This table comes from immunoSEQ multiplex PCR, and its TCRdb copy is limited to in-frame clones, with some not included. The table shows about 45,000 clones, with just over 90% occurring only once. The CDR3 extends over 14 amino acids. V gave up 7 bases and J gave up 7 bases; unmatched junction bases: 7. Germline values: CDR1 MNHNY, CDR2 SVGAGI (reference sequence). Sequenced input: PBMCs (not recorded whether the cells were cultured). The rearrangement joins TRBV6-6 to TRBJ2-7, with 13 bases fitting TRBD2. The source of this sequence is a female donor with multiple sclerosis, enrolled in a pregnancy study. As DNA, the CDR3 is TGTGCCAGCAATGGACTAGCGGGAGCTCGGGAGCAGTACTTC. Amino acid sequence: CASNGLAGAREQYF.